This TCR beta chain was sequenced for a study of blood T cell repertoires in COVID-19. Study overall: T cells, B-cell-depleted T cells, or PBMCs supplied cDNA or gDNA.

This clone was observed a single time. Clones were sequenced by immunoSEQ multiplex PCR, and TCRdb holds only the in-frame ones, with some missing. This table has 220,000 or so clones, around four fifths appearing once. The CDR3 length is 14 residues. Looked up from germline, CDR1 is SGHTA and CDR2 is FQGNSA. The V gene lost 5 bases and the J gene lost 7 bases, with 14 bases spanning the gap. The chain is built from TRBV7-2 and TRBJ1-4; tentative D call: TRBD1 (6 bases). Sequences were obtained from peripheral blood. This TCR was sampled from a woman aged 80 or over with COVID-19, enrolled during active disease. The DNA for the CDR3 is TGTGCCAGCAGCGGCCGGGACAAACCTGAAAAACTGTTTTTT. Amino acid sequence: CASSGRDKPEKLFF.